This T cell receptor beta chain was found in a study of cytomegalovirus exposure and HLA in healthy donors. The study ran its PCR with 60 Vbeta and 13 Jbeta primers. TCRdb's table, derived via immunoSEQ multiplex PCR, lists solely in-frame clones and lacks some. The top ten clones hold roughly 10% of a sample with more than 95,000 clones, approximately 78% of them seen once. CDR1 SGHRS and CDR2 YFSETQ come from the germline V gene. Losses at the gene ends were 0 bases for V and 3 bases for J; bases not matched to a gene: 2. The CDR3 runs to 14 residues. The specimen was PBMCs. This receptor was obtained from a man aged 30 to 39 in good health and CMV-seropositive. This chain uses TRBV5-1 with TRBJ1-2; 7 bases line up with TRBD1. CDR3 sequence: CASSLGQGYYGYTF. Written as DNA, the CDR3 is TGCGCCAGCAGCTTGGGACAGGGTTACTATGGCTACACCTTC. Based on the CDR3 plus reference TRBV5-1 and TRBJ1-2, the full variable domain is KAGVTQTPRYLIKTRGQQVTLSCSPISGHRSVSWYQQTPGQGLQFLFEYFSETQRNKGNFPGRFSGRQFSNSRSEMNVSTLELGDSALYLCASSLGQGYYGYTFGSGTRLTVV.